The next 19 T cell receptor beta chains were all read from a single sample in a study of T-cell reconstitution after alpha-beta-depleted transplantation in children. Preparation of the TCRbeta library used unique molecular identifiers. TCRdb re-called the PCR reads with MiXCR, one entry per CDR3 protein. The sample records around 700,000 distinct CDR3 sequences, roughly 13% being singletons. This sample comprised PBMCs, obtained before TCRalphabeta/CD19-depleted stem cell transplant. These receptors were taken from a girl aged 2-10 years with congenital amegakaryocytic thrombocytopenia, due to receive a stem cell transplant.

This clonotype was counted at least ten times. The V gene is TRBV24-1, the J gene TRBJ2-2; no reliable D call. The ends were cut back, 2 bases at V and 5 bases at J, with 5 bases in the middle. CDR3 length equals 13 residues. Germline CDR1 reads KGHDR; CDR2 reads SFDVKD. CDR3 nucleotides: TGTGCCACCAGTGATTCGGTGACCGGGGAGCTGTTTTTT. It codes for CATSDSVTGELFF.

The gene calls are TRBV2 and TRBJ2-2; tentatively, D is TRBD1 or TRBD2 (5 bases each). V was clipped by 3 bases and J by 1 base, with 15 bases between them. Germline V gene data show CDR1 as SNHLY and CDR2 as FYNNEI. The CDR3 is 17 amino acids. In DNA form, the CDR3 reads TGTGCCAGCAGTGAGGGTCGAAGGGGACGGAACACCGGGGAGCTGTTTTTT. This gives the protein CASSEGRRGRNTGELFF.

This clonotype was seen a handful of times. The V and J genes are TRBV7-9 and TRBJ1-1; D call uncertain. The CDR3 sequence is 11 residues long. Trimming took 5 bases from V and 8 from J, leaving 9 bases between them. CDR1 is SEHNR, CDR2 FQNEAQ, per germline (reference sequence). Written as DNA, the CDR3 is TGTGCCAGCAGCCCGGACCCAGAAGCTTTCTTT. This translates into CASSPDPEAFF.

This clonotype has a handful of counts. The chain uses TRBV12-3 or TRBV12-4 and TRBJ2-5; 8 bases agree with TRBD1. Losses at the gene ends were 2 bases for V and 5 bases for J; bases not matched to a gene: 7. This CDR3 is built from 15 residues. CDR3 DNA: TGTGCCAGCAGTTTACTCCAGGGGGCGCGGGAGACCCAGTACTTC. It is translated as CASSLLQGARETQYF.

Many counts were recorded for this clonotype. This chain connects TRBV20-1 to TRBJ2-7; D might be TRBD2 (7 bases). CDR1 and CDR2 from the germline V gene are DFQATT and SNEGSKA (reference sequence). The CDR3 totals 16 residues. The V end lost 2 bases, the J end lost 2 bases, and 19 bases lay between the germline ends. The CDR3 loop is CSARPGRGLAAYEQYF. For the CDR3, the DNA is TGCAGTGCTAGACCCGGGCGGGGGCTAGCGGCCTACGAGCAGTACTTC.

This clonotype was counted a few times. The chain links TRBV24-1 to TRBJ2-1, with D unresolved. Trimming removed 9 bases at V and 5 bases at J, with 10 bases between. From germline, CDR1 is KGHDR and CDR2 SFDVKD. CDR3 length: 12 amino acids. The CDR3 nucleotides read TGTGCCACCTTCGGAGCAAACAATGAGCAGTTCTTC. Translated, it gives CATFGANNEQFF.

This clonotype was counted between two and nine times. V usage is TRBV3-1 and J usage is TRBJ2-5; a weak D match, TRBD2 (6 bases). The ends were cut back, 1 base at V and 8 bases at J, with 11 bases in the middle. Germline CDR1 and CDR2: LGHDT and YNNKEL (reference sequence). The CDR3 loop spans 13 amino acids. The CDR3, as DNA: TGTGCCAGCAGCCAAGGTACCGGGGGAACCCAGTACTTC. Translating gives CASSQGTGGTQYF.

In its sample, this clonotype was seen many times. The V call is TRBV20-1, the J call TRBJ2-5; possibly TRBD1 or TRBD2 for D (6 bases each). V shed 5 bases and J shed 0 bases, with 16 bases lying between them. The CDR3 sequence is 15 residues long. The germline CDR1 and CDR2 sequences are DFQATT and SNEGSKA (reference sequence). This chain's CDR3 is CSARRRGSNQETQYF. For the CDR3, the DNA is TGCAGTGCTCGAAGGAGGGGGAGTAACCAAGAGACCCAGTACTTC.

The CDR3 coding sequence is TGCGCCAGCAGCGCCGGGTGGGTATCCTACGAGCAGTACTTC. As protein: CASSAGWVSYEQYF. The rearrangement links TRBV5-1 to TRBJ2-7; D is uncertain. Trimming stripped 4 bases from V and 1 base from J, with 12 bases between. The CDR3 sequence is 14 residues long. Germline CDR1 SGHRS, CDR2 YFSETQ.

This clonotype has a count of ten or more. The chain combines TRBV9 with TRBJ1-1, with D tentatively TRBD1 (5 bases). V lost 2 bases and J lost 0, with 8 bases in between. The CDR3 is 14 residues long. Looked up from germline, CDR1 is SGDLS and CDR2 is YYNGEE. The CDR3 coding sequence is TGTGCCAGCAGCGTTGGGGGTGTGAACACTGAAGCTTTCTTT. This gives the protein CASSVGGVNTEAFF. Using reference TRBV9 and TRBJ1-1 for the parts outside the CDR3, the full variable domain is DSGVTQTPKHLITATGQRVTLRCSPRSGDLSVYWYQQSLDQGLQFLIQYYNGEERAKGNILERFSAQQFPDLHSELNLSSLELGDSALYFCASSVGGVNTEAFFGQGTRLTVV.

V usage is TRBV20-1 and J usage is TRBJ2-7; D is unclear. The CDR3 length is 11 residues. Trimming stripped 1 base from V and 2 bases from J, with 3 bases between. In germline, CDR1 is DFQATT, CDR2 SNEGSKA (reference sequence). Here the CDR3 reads CSARVPYEQYF. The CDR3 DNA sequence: TGCAGTGCTAGAGTACCCTACGAGCAGTACTTC.

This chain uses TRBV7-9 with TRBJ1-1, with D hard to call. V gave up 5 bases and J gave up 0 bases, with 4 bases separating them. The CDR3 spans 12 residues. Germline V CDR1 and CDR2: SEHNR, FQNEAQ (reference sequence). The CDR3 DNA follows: TGTGCCAGCAGCCACATGAACACTGAAGCTTTCTTT. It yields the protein CASSHMNTEAFF.

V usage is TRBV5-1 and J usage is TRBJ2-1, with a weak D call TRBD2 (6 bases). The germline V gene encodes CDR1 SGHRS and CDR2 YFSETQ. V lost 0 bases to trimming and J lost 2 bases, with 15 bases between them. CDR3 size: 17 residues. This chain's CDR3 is CASSLAAGGYAYNEQFF. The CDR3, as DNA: TGCGCCAGCAGCTTGGCCGCCGGGGGTTACGCCTACAATGAGCAGTTCTTC.

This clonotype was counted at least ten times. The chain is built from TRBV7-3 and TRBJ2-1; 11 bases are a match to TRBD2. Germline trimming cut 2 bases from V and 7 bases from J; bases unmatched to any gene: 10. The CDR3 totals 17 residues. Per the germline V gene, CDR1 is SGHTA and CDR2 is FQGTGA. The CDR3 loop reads CASSLEFLAGGPNEQFF. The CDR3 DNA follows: TGTGCCAGCAGCTTAGAGTTCTTAGCGGGAGGGCCAAATGAGCAGTTCTTC.

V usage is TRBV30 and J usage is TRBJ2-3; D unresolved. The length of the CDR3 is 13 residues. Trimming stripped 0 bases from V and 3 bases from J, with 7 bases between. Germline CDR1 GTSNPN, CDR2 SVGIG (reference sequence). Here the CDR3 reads CAWSVGGTDTQYF. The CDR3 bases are TGTGCCTGGAGTGTAGGTGGGACAGATACGCAGTATTTT.

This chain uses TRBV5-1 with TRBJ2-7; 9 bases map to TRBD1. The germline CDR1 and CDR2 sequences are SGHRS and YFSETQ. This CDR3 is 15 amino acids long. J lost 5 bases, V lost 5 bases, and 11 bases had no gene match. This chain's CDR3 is CASSSYGTGYDEQYF. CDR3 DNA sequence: TGCGCCAGCAGTTCCTACGGGACAGGGTATGACGAGCAGTACTTC.

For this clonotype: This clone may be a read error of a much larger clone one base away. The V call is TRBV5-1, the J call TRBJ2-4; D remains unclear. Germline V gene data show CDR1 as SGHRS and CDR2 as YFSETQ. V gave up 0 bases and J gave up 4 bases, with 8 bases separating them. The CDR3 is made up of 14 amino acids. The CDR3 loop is CASSLAYGKNIQYF. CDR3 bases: TGCGCCAGCAGCTTGGCCTACGGAAAAAACATTCAGTACTTC.

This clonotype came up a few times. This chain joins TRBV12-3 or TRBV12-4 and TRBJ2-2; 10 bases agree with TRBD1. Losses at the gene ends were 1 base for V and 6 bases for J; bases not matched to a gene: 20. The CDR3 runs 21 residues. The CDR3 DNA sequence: TGTGCCAGCAGTTTAGAACTACCGGGACAGGGGATTTTTTTGAGTGCCGGGGAGCTGTTTTTT. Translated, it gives CASSLELPGQGIFLSAGELFF.

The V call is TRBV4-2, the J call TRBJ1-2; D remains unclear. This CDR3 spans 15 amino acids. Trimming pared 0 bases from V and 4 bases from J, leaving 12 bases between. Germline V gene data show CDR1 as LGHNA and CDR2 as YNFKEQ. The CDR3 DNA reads TGTGCCAGCAGCCAAGATCTCGGGCAGACCTATGGCTACACCTTC. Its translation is CASSQDLGQTYGYTF.